This is a list of T cell receptor beta chains from one sample in a study of OX40 agonist ivuxolimab in advanced cancers. Clones were read by immunoSEQ multiplex PCR, and TCRdb kept only the in-frame ones, dropping some. The sample holds some 76,000 clones, approximately 80% seen once. The starting material was CD4+ or CD8+ T cells sorted from blood, obtained in a trial of the OX40 agonist ivuxolimab. These receptors all stem from an adult with an advanced solid tumor such as melanoma, head and neck, liver or kidney cancer. Both conserved end residues are part of each CDR3. D genes are given only for firm matches. The size field is filled for only some rows; it gives once, few, many or a size class.

cdr3_aa: CASSVNINTEAFF
cdr3_nt: TGTGCCAGCAGCGTAAATATCAACACTGAAGCTTTCTTT
j_call: TRBJ1-1
d_call: .
v_call: TRBV9
clone_size: .

cdr3_aa: CASSLDREDTEAFF
cdr3_nt: TGTGCCAGCAGCTTGGACAGGGAGGACACTGAAGCTTTCTTT
j_call: TRBJ1-1
d_call: .
v_call: TRBV5-4
clone_size: .

cdr3_aa: CASSLGTGSYEQYF
cdr3_nt: TGTGCCAGCAGCTTAGGGACAGGATCCTACGAGCAGTACTTC
j_call: TRBJ2-7
d_call: TRBD1
v_call: TRBV7-3
clone_size: .

cdr3_aa: CAWSQAGSSYEQYF
cdr3_nt: TGTGCCTGGAGTCAGGCGGGAAGCTCCTACGAGCAGTACTTC
j_call: TRBJ2-7
d_call: .
v_call: TRBV30
clone_size: .

cdr3_aa: CASSFGAEQYF
cdr3_nt: TGTGCCAGCAGCTTCGGGGCCGAGCAGTACTTC
j_call: TRBJ2-7
d_call: .
v_call: TRBV7-2
clone_size: .

cdr3_aa: CASSQVRGQSYEQYF
cdr3_nt: TGTGCCAGCAGCCAAGTTAGGGGACAGAGCTACGAGCAGTACTTC
j_call: TRBJ2-7
d_call: TRBD1
v_call: TRBV4-2
clone_size: .

cdr3_aa: CASLTGEETQYF
cdr3_nt: TGTGCCAGCTTAACCGGGGAAGAGACCCAGTACTTC
j_call: TRBJ2-5
d_call: .
v_call: TRBV11-2
clone_size: once

cdr3_aa: CASSPRDFSYEQYF
cdr3_nt: TGTGCCAGCAGCCCGCGGGACTTCTCCTACGAGCAGTACTTC
j_call: TRBJ2-7
d_call: .
v_call: TRBV7-8
clone_size: once

cdr3_aa: CASSAGLSVEQFF
cdr3_nt: TGTGCCAGCAGCGCGGGACTATCGGTTGAGCAGTTCTTC
j_call: TRBJ2-1
d_call: TRBD2
v_call: TRBV9
clone_size: once

cdr3_aa: CASSVGANTEAFF
cdr3_nt: TGTGCCAGCAGCGTAGGGGCGAACACTGAAGCTTTCTTT
j_call: TRBJ1-1
d_call: .
v_call: TRBV9
clone_size: .

cdr3_aa: CASGVDQPQHF
cdr3_nt: TGTGCCAGCGGGGTTGATCAGCCCCAGCATTTT
j_call: TRBJ1-5
d_call: .
v_call: TRBV7-9
clone_size: .

cdr3_aa: CASRISGGSQETQYF
cdr3_nt: TGCGCCAGCAGAATTAGCGGGGGCTCCCAAGAGACCCAGTACTTC
j_call: TRBJ2-5
d_call: TRBD2
v_call: TRBV5-1
clone_size: .

cdr3_aa: CASSETGGSHVQYF
cdr3_nt: TGTGCCAGCAGTGAAACAGGTGGAAGTCATGTCCAGTACTTC
j_call: TRBJ2-5
d_call: .
v_call: TRBV2
clone_size: .

cdr3_aa: CASGLAGLTGELFF
cdr3_nt: TGTGCCAGCGGCCTAGCGGGGCTCACCGGGGAGCTGTTTTTT
j_call: TRBJ2-2
d_call: TRBD2
v_call: TRBV18
clone_size: .

cdr3_aa: CASSGESGGLGNEQFF
cdr3_nt: TGTGCCAGCAGCGGGGAGAGCGGGGGCCTTGGGAATGAGCAGTTCTTC
j_call: TRBJ2-1
d_call: TRBD2
v_call: TRBV9
clone_size: .

cdr3_aa: CASSPRVSNEKLFF
cdr3_nt: TGTGCCAGCAGCCCCAGGGTCTCTAATGAAAAACTGTTTTTT
j_call: TRBJ1-4
d_call: .
v_call: TRBV5-8
clone_size: few

cdr3_aa: CAISDHSSGSSGELFF
cdr3_nt: TGTGCCATCAGTGACCACTCTAGCGGGAGTTCCGGGGAGCTGTTTTTT
j_call: TRBJ2-2
d_call: TRBD2
v_call: TRBV10-3
clone_size: .

cdr3_aa: CASSSTHSGNTIYF
cdr3_nt: TGTGCCAGCAGTTCGACCCACTCTGGAAACACCATATATTTT
j_call: TRBJ1-3
d_call: .
v_call: TRBV6-5
clone_size: .

cdr3_aa: CASSLQAGTEAFF
cdr3_nt: TGTGCCAGTAGTCTACAGGCGGGCACTGAAGCTTTCTTT
j_call: TRBJ1-1
d_call: .
v_call: TRBV19
clone_size: .

cdr3_aa: CSVDGRGTDTQYF
cdr3_nt: TGCAGCGTTGACGGCAGGGGGACAGATACGCAGTATTTT
j_call: TRBJ2-3
d_call: TRBD1
v_call: TRBV29-1
clone_size: once

cdr3_aa: CASTSGGSKHF
cdr3_nt: TGTGCCAGCACCTCCGGGGGGTCTAAGCATTTT
j_call: TRBJ1-5
d_call: .
v_call: TRBV28
clone_size: .

cdr3_aa: CASSLAGLSSYEQYF
cdr3_nt: TGTGCCAGCAGCTTAGCCGGTTTGAGCTCCTACGAGCAGTACTTC
j_call: TRBJ2-7
d_call: .
v_call: TRBV7-2
clone_size: .

cdr3_aa: CASSLSGTGNQPQHF
cdr3_nt: TGTGCCAGCAGCTTATCAGGGACAGGTAACCAGCCCCAGCATTTT
j_call: TRBJ1-5
d_call: TRBD1
v_call: TRBV11-1
clone_size: .

cdr3_aa: CASKQGNTGELFF
cdr3_nt: TGTGCCAGCAAACAGGGGAACACCGGGGAGCTGTTTTTT
j_call: TRBJ2-2
d_call: .
v_call: TRBV27
clone_size: .

cdr3_aa: CASSPRTVNEKLFF
cdr3_nt: TGTGCCAGCAGTCCACGGACCGTTAATGAAAAACTGTTTTTT
j_call: TRBJ1-4
d_call: .
v_call: TRBV6-6
clone_size: .

cdr3_aa: CASSLSAARRLATEQYF
cdr3_nt: TGTGCCAGTAGTCTTTCTGCTGCACGCCGACTAGCCACCGAGCAGTACTTC
j_call: TRBJ2-7
d_call: TRBD2
v_call: TRBV19
clone_size: .

cdr3_aa: CASRIFSTSGGAGTDTQYF
cdr3_nt: TGCGCCAGCAGGATATTCTCGACTAGCGGGGGGGCTGGCACAGATACGCAGTATTTT
j_call: TRBJ2-3
d_call: TRBD2
v_call: TRBV5-1
clone_size: .

cdr3_aa: CASSALDYHLGNTEAFF
cdr3_nt: TGTGCCAGCAGCGCCCTCGACTACCATTTGGGAAACACTGAAGCTTTCTTT
j_call: TRBJ1-1
d_call: .
v_call: TRBV6-4
clone_size: .

cdr3_aa: CASSYGSGRYGYTF
cdr3_nt: TGTGCCAGCAGTTACGGCTCAGGGCGGTATGGCTACACCTTC
j_call: TRBJ1-2
d_call: .
v_call: TRBV6-5
clone_size: .

cdr3_aa: CASRMTTNGYTF
cdr3_nt: TGTGCCAGCAGAATGACGACCAATGGCTACACCTTC
j_call: TRBJ1-2
d_call: .
v_call: TRBV6-6
clone_size: few

cdr3_aa: CASSLKPPGTGPYEQYF
cdr3_nt: TGTGCCAGCAGCTTGAAGCCCCCCGGGACAGGGCCCTACGAGCAGTACTTC
j_call: TRBJ2-7
d_call: TRBD1
v_call: TRBV7-3
clone_size: .

cdr3_aa: CASSPTGTGALIYGYTF
cdr3_nt: TGTGCCAGCAGTCCCACCGGGACAGGGGCCCTTATCTATGGCTACACCTTC
j_call: TRBJ1-2
d_call: TRBD1
v_call: TRBV28
clone_size: .

cdr3_aa: CASSPSRGRNIQYF
cdr3_nt: TGCGCCAGCAGCCCGTCCAGGGGGCGAAACATTCAGTACTTC
j_call: TRBJ2-4
d_call: TRBD1
v_call: TRBV5-1
clone_size: .

cdr3_aa: CASSPGQGADEQFF
cdr3_nt: TGTGCCAGCTCCCCGGGACAGGGGGCAGATGAGCAGTTCTTC
j_call: TRBJ2-1
d_call: TRBD1
v_call: TRBV4-2
clone_size: .

cdr3_aa: CASSYRGPHGYTF
cdr3_nt: TGTGCCAGCAGCTACAGGGGGCCGCATGGCTACACCTTC
j_call: TRBJ1-2
d_call: TRBD1
v_call: TRBV7-2
clone_size: .

cdr3_aa: CASSLRVRSTDTQYF
cdr3_nt: TGTGCCAGCAGCTTAAGAGTGAGGAGCACAGATACGCAGTATTTT
j_call: TRBJ2-3
d_call: .
v_call: TRBV11-2
clone_size: once

cdr3_aa: CASSVGGGDTEAFF
cdr3_nt: TGCGCCAGCAGCGTGGGAGGGGGCGACACTGAAGCTTTCTTT
j_call: TRBJ1-1
d_call: TRBD1
v_call: TRBV5-1
clone_size: .

cdr3_aa: CASSLVGRASPLHF
cdr3_nt: TGTGCCAGCAGCTTAGTCGGGCGGGCGTCACCCCTCCACTTT
j_call: TRBJ1-6
d_call: .
v_call: TRBV7-8
clone_size: .

cdr3_aa: CASLGQGRNYGYTF
cdr3_nt: TGTGCCAGTCTGGGGCAGGGGAGAAACTATGGCTACACCTTC
j_call: TRBJ1-2
d_call: .
v_call: TRBV19
clone_size: .

cdr3_aa: CASTGGYTGELFF
cdr3_nt: TGTGCCAGCACTGGGGGGTACACCGGGGAGCTGTTTTTT
j_call: TRBJ2-2
d_call: .
v_call: TRBV28
clone_size: .

cdr3_aa: CASSFVTANEQFF
cdr3_nt: TGTGCCAGCAGCTTTGTCACCGCCAATGAGCAGTTCTTC
j_call: TRBJ2-1
d_call: .
v_call: TRBV7-8
clone_size: .

cdr3_aa: CASSRPSDEQYF
cdr3_nt: TGTGCCAGCTCTCGCCCCTCGGACGAGCAGTACTTC
j_call: TRBJ2-7
d_call: .
v_call: TRBV18
clone_size: .

cdr3_aa: CASSPGGEPNYGYTF
cdr3_nt: TGCGCCAGCAGCCCCGGAGGGGAACCTAACTATGGCTACACCTTC
j_call: TRBJ1-2
d_call: .
v_call: TRBV5-1
clone_size: once

cdr3_aa: CASSRAGQETQYF
cdr3_nt: TGCGCCAGCAGCCGAGCGGGGCAAGAGACCCAGTACTTC
j_call: TRBJ2-5
d_call: TRBD2
v_call: TRBV4-1
clone_size: once

cdr3_aa: CASRVPGQLNIQYF
cdr3_nt: TGTGCCAGCAGAGTACCGGGACAGTTAAACATTCAGTACTTC
j_call: TRBJ2-4
d_call: TRBD1
v_call: TRBV6-1
clone_size: .

cdr3_aa: CASSLGAQGRILGYTF
cdr3_nt: TGTGCCAGCAGCTTGGGGGCCCAGGGGCGCATACTTGGCTACACCTTC
j_call: TRBJ1-2
d_call: .
v_call: TRBV5-6
clone_size: .

cdr3_aa: CASSGIKWNTEAFF
cdr3_nt: TGTGCCAGCAGTGGTATAAAGTGGAACACTGAAGCTTTCTTT
j_call: TRBJ1-1
d_call: .
v_call: TRBV2
clone_size: .

cdr3_aa: CASSFPGRGETQYF
cdr3_nt: TGTGCCAGCAGTTTTCCCGGGAGAGGAGAGACCCAGTACTTC
j_call: TRBJ2-5
d_call: .
v_call: TRBV9
clone_size: .

cdr3_aa: CASSFPGQGASEQYF
cdr3_nt: TGTGCCAGTAGTTTCCCGGGACAGGGGGCCAGCGAGCAGTACTTC
j_call: TRBJ2-7
d_call: TRBD1
v_call: TRBV19
clone_size: .

cdr3_aa: CAIRSSGGSDEQFF
cdr3_nt: TGTGCCATCCGGTCCAGCGGGGGGTCCGATGAGCAGTTCTTC
j_call: TRBJ2-1
d_call: TRBD2
v_call: TRBV19
clone_size: once